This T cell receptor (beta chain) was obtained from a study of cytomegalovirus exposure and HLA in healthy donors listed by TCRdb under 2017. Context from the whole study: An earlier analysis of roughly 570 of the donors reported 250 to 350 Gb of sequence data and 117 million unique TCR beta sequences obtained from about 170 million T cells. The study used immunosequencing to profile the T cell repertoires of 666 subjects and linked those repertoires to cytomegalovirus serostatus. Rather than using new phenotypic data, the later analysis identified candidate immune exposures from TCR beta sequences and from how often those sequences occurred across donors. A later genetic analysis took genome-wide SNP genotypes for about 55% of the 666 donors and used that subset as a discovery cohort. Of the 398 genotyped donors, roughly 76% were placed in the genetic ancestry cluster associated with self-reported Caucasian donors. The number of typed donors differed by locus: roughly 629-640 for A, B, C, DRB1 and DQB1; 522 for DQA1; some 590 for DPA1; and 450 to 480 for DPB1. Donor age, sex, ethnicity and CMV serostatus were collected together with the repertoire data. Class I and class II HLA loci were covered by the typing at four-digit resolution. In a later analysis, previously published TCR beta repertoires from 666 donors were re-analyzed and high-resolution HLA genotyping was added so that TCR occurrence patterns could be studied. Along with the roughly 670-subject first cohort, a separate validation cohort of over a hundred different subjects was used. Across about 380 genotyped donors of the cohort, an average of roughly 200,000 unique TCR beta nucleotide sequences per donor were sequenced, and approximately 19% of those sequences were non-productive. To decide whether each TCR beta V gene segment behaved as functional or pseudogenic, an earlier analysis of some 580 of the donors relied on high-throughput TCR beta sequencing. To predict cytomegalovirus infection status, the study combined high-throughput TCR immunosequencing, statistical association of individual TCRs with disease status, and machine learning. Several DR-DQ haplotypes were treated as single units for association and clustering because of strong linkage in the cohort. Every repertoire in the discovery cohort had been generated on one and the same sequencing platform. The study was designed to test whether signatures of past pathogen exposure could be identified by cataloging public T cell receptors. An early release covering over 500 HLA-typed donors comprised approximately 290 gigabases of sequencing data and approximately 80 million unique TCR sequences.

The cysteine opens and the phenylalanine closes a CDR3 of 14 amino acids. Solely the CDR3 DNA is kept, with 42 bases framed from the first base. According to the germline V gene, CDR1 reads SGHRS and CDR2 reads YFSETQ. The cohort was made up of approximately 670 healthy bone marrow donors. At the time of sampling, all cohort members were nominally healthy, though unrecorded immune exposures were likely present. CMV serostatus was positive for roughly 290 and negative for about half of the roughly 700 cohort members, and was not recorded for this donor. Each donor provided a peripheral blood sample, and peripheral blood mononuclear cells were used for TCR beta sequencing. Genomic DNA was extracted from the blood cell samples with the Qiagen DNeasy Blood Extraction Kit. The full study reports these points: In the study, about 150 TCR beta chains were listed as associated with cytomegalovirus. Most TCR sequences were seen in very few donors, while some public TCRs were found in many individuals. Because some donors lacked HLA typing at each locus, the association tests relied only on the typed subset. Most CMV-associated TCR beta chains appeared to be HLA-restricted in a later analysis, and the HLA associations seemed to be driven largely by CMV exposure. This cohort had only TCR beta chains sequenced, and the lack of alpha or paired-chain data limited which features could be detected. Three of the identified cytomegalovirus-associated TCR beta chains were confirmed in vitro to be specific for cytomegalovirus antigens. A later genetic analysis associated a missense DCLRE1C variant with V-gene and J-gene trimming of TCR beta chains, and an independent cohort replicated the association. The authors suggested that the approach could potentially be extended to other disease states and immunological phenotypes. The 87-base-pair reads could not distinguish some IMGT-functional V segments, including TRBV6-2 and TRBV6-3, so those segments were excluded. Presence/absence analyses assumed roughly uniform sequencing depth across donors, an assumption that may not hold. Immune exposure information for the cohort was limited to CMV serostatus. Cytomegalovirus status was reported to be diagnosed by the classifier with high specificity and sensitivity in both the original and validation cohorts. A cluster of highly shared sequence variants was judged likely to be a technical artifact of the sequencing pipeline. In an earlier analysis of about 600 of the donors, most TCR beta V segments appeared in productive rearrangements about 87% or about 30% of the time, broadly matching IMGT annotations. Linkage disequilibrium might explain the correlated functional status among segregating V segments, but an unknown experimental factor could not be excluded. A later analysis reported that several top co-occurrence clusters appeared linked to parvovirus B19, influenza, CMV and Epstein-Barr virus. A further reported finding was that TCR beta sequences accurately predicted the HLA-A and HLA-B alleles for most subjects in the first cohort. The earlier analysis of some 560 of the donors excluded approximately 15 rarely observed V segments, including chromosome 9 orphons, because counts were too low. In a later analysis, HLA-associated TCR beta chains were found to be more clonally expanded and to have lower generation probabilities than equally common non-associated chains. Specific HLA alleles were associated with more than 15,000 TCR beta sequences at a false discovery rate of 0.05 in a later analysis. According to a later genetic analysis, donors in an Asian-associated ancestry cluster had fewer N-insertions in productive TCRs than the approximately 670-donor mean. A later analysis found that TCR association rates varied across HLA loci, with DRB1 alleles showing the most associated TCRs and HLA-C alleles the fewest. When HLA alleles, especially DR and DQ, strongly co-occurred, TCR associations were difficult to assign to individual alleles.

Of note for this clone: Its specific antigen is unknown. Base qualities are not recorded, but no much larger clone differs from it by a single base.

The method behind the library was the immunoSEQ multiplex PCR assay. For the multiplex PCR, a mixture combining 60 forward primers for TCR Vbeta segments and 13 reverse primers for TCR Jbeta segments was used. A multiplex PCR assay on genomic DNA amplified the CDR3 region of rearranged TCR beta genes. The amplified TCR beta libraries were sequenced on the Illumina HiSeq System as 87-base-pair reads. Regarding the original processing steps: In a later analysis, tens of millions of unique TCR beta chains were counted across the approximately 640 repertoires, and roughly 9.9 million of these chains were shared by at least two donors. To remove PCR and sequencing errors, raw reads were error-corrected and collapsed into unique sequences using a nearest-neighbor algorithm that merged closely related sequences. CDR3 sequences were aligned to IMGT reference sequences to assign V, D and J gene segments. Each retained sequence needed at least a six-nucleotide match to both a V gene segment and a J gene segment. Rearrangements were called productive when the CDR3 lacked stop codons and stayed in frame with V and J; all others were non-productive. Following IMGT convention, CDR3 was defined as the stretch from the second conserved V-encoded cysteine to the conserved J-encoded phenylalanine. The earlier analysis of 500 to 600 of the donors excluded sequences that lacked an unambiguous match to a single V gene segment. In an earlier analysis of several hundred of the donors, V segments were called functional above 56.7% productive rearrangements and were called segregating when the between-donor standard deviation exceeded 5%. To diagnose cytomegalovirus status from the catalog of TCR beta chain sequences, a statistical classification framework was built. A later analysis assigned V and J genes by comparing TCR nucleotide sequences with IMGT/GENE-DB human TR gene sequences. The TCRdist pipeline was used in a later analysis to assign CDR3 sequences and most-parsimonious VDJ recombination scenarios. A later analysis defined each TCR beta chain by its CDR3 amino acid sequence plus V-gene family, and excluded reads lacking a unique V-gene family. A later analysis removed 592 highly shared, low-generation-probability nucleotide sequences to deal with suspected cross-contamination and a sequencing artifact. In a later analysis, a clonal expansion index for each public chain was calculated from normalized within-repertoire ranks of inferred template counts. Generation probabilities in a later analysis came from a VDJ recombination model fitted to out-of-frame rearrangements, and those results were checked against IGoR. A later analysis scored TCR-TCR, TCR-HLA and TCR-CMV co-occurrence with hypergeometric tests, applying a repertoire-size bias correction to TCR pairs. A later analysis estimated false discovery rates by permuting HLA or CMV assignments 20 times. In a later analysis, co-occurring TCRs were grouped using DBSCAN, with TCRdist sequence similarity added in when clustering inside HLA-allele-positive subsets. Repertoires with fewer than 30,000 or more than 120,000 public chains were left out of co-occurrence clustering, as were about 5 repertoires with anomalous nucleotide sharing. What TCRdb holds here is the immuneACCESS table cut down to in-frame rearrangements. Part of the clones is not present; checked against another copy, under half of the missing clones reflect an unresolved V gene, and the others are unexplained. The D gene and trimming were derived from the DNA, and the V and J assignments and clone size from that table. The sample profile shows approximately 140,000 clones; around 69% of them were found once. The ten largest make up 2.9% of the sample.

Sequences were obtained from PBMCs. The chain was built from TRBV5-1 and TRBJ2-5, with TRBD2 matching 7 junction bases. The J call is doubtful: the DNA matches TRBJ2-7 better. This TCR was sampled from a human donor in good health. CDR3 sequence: CASAPIAGSYEQYF. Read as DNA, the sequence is TGCGCCAGCGCCCCCATAGCGGGCTCCTACGAGCAGTACTTC.